The 9 T cell receptor beta chains in this list originate from one sample, sequenced in a study of cytomegalovirus exposure and HLA in healthy donors. A multiplex PCR was run with 60 Vbeta primers and 13 Jbeta primers. Assay: immunoSEQ multiplex PCR; the TCRdb copy retains only in-frame clones and omits some. The sample has about 160,000 clones, roughly 80% seen once; the top ten hold around 6.7%. Sequenced input: PBMCs. These receptors were obtained from a woman aged 30 to 39 in good health and CMV-seropositive.

The sample holds a few counts of this clone. This rearrangement joins TRBV15 to TRBJ1-4, with 12 bases aligning to TRBD1. CDR1 is LNHNV and CDR2 is YYDKDF in the germline V gene (reference sequence). This CDR3 spans 15 amino acids. J lost 8 bases, V lost 2 bases, and 3 bases had no gene match. Here the CDR3 reads CATSRLGTGGEKLFF. The CDR3 bases are TGTGCCACCAGCAGACTGGGGACAGGGGGCGAAAAACTGTTTTTT.

This chain links TRBV10-3 with TRBJ2-5, with 8 nucleotides matching TRBD2. V trimming: 8 bases; J trimming: 5 bases; junction bases outside the gene matches: 7. The germline gives CDR1 ENHRY, CDR2 SYGVKD. CDR3 size: 13 residues. In DNA, the CDR3 is TGTGCCATCGGCGGGACTAGTGGCGAGACCCAGTACTTC. The encoded protein is CAIGGTSGETQYF.

The genes are TRBV7-9 and TRBJ1-6, with D unclear. The CDR3 runs to 15 residues. Germline V gene data show CDR1 as SEHNR and CDR2 as FQNEAQ (reference sequence). V dropped 6 bases and J dropped 11 bases, with 20 bases sitting between them. This CDR3 is CASSFSRGEEAPLHF. The CDR3 DNA reads TGTGCCAGCAGTTTTTCGAGAGGTGAGGAGGCACCCCTCCACTTT.

This clone was observed a handful of times. The chain links TRBV19 to TRBJ1-2; D is perhaps TRBD1 (6 bases). V shed 5 bases and J shed 2 bases, with 15 bases lying between them. CDR3 length equals 15 residues. CDR1 is LNHDA, CDR2 SQIVND, per germline (reference sequence). Here the CDR3 reads CASSRLTGFNYGYTF. The CDR3 bases are TGTGCCAGTAGTCGCCTGACAGGTTTCAACTATGGCTACACCTTC.

This chain links TRBV2 with TRBJ1-5; tentatively, D is TRBD1 (5 bases). Germline CDR1 reads SNHLY; CDR2 reads FYNNEI. V lost 7 bases and J 0 bases, leaving 10 bases between the germline ends. The CDR3 is 14 amino acids. The CDR3 loop reads CASTDTYSNQPQHF. The CDR3 bases are TGTGCCAGCACGGACACTTATAGCAATCAGCCCCAGCATTTT.

The rearrangement uses TRBV4-1 and TRBJ2-5, with 11 bases aligning to TRBD1. The J call may be wrong; the DNA end is better matched by TRBJ2-7. The germline V gene encodes CDR1 MGHRA and CDR2 YSYEKL. The CDR3 totals 17 residues. The CDR3 bases are TGCGCCAGCAGCCAAGATTCTTGGGACAGGGGGACGTACGAGCAGTACTTC. It translates to CASSQDSWDRGTYEQYF.

The gene calls are TRBV2 and TRBJ2-2; D is perhaps TRBD2 (6 bases). The CDR3 length is 15 residues. The germline V gene has CDR1 SNHLY and CDR2 FYNNEI. Trimming took 4 bases from V and 5 from J, leaving 14 bases between them. CDR3 residues: CASSVWRGTTGELFF. CDR3 sequence (DNA): TGTGCCAGCAGTGTCTGGCGGGGTACAACCGGGGAGCTGTTTTTT.

This chain links TRBV6-1 with TRBJ2-3; 8 bases are a match to TRBD1. The CDR3 length is 15 residues. J lost 5 bases, V lost 7 bases, and 11 bases had no gene match. Germline lookup yields CDR1 MNHNS and CDR2 SASEGT. CDR3 in DNA: TGTGCCAGCATGCAGGGACAGGAAGGGAAAGATACGCAGTATTTT. It is translated as CASMQGQEGKDTQYF.

CDR3 region: CASSSPGGRGNYGYTF. The CDR3 region has the DNA TGTGCCAGCAGTTCCCCGGGGGGAAGAGGGAACTATGGCTACACCTTC. V gene TRBV27 combines with J gene TRBJ1-2, with D possibly TRBD1 on 5 matching bases. CDR1 and CDR2 (germline): MNHEY, SMNVEV (reference sequence). The CDR3 extends over 16 amino acids. V was pared by 4 bases and J by 2 bases, with 17 bases between.